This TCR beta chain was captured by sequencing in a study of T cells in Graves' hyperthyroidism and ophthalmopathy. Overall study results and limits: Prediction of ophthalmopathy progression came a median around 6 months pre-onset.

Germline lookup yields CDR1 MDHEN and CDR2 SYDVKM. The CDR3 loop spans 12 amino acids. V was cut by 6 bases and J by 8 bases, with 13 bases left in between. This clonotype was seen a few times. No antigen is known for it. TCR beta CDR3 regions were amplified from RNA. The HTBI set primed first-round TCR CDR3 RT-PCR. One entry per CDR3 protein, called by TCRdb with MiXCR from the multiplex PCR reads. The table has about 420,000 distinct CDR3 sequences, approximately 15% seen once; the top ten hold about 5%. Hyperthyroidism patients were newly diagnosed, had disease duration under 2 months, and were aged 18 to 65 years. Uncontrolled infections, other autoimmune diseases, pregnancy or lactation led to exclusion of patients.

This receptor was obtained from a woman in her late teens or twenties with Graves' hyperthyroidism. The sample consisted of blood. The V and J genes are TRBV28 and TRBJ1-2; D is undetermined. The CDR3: CASSWGRNGYTF. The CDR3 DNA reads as TGTGCCAGCAGCTGGGGTAGGAACGGCTACACCTTC.